This TCR beta chain emerged from a study of CXCR3-negative and CXCR3-positive naive CD8 T cells. The study, taken as a whole, reports: Both naive subsets had comparably high diversity; memory CD8+ cells much lower.

This CDR3 comprises 16 residues. Germline CDR1 MRHNA, CDR2 SNTAGT. As for this clonotype: The antigen remains unidentified.

The study made its TRB cDNA libraries by 5' RACE, adding UMI labels. TCRdb re-called the 5' RACE reads, yielding one record per CDR3 amino acid sequence without DNA. This sample's table reports about 40,000 distinct CDR3 sequences. The sequence was obtained from a human donor in good health. Some clones in this sample may be carry-over from other donors' samples. The sequenced material came from memory CD8+ T cells from blood. The chain joins TRBV6-4 to TRBJ2-3; the D gene TCRdb calls, TRBD2, cannot be checked with no DNA. The CDR3: CASSDSSGGAVDTQYF.